A selection of T cell receptor beta chains follows, all from one sample in a study of PD-L1 blockade in urothelial cancer. Measured with immunoSEQ multiplex PCR; TCRdb has only the in-frame clones, and not every one. The table shows 90,000 or so clones, with 90% occurring only once. This material consisted of PBMCs, taken around atezolizumab (anti-PD-L1) treatment. The origin of the receptors is a man between 60 and 75 years old with urothelial cancer. Both conserved end residues are part of each CDR3. The D gene is left open where the match is weak. Some rows mark clone size as missing; the rest say once, few, many or name a class of expanded clone.

clone_size,d_call,j_call,v_call,cdr3_nt,cdr3_aa
NA,NA,TRBJ2-1,TRBV7-6,TGTGCCAGCAGCTTAGGTAGCGGAAGGGGTAGCAATGAGCAGTTCTTC,CASSLGSGRGSNEQFF
NA,TRBD1,TRBJ1-5,TRBV19,TGTGCCAGTAGTATGCGCGACAGGGGTAGCAATCAGCCCCAGCATTTT,CASSMRDRGSNQPQHF
NA,TRBD1,TRBJ1-5,TRBV7-2,TGTGCCAGCAGCTTAGTAGGGGGCGATGTTCAGCCCCAGCATTTT,CASSLVGGDVQPQHF
NA,TRBD2,TRBJ2-1,TRBV9,TGTGCCAGCAGCCCTTCGGGGCGGGGGGGTGAGCAGTTCTTC,CASSPSGRGGEQFF
NA,NA,TRBJ2-7,TRBV18,TGTGCCAGCTCACCAGAGACTAGTAGGTCCTACGAGCAGTACTTC,CASSPETSRSYEQYF
NA,TRBD2,TRBJ2-7,TRBV5-1,TGCGCCAGCAGCTTGGAATCCAGCGGGGTGGGTGAGCAGTACTTC,CASSLESSGVGEQYF
NA,TRBD1,TRBJ2-3,TRBV7-2,TGTGCCAGCAGCTTAAGGGGACAGGGAGGGGATACGCAGTATTTT,CASSLRGQGGDTQYF
NA,TRBD2,TRBJ2-7,TRBV6-1,TGTGCCAGCAGTCTACATACTAGCGGCGAGCAGTACTTC,CASSLHTSGEQYF
once,NA,TRBJ1-1,TRBV2,TGCGCCAGCAGTGTCAGCGGGGGCACTGAAGCTTTCTTT,CASSVSGGTEAFF
NA,NA,TRBJ1-2,TRBV6-1,TGTGCCAGCAGTGAATCGGGGTCTGGTGGCTACACCTTC,CASSESGSGGYTF
NA,TRBD1,TRBJ1-1,TRBV4-3,TGCGCCAGCAGCCAAGAGGGGACAGCGAACACTGAAGCTTTCTTT,CASSQEGTANTEAFF
NA,TRBD1,TRBJ1-5,TRBV19,TGTGCCAGTAGTATCAAACAGGGGGGCAATCAGCCCCAGCATTTT,CASSIKQGGNQPQHF
NA,NA,TRBJ1-1,TRBV5-4,TGTGCCAGCAGCCCAACAGGGTTGAGGGACACTGAAGCTTTCTTT,CASSPTGLRDTEAFF
NA,NA,TRBJ1-5,TRBV6-1,TGTGCCAGCAGTGAGGGGGCGGTTCAGCCCCAGCATTTT,CASSEGAVQPQHF
once,TRBD2,TRBJ2-3,TRBV5-6,TGTGCCAGCAGTTCCGAGGGAGGGAGCTCCGACTACACAGATACGCAGTATTTT,CASSSEGGSSDYTDTQYF
once,TRBD2,TRBJ2-1,TRBV7-2,TGTGCCAGCAGCCTCGTTAGCGGGAGAGGGAATGAGCAGTTCTTC,CASSLVSGRGNEQFF
NA,NA,TRBJ2-5,TRBV5-4,TGTGCCAGCAGCTTTCTCGTTTCAGCGGAGTATCACTCTCAAGAGACCCAGTACTTC,CASSFLVSAEYHSQETQYF
NA,NA,TRBJ1-1,TRBV5-1,TGCGCCAGCAGGACTCAGGGGACATCCAAAGGGGCTTTCTTT,CASRTQGTSKGAFF
NA,TRBD2,TRBJ2-7,TRBV28,TGTGCCAGCACCACGGGAGGGGATGGCTCCTACGAGCAGTACTTC,CASTTGGDGSYEQYF